The 22 T cell receptor beta chains listed next were all sequenced from one sample in a study of control samples from healthy donors and cancer patients. Repertoires were generated with immunoSEQ multiplex PCR, while TCRdb's copy carries only in-frame clones and drops some. The repertoire consists of around 78,000 clones, with about 93% occurring once and the leading ten covering around 4.7%. Sequencing was done on a sample of blood. These receptors came from a woman aged 18-29 years in good health.

The chain employs TRBV19 and TRBJ2-3; D ambiguous. V lost 3 bases and J 0 bases, leaving 10 bases between the germline ends. The length of the CDR3 is 15 residues. Germline CDR1 is LNHDA and CDR2 is SQIVND (reference sequence). CDR3 sequence: CASSIGSVSTDTQYF. In nucleotides, the CDR3 is TGTGCCAGTAGTATTGGGTCGGTAAGCACAGATACGCAGTATTTT.

This chain links TRBV9 with TRBJ2-1; D possibly corresponds to TRBD2 (6 bases). The CDR3 has 15 amino acids. V shed 3 bases and J shed 7 bases, with 17 bases lying between them. Germline CDR1 SGDLS, CDR2 YYNGEE. CDR3 sequence: CASSGPAGPGNEQFF. The CDR3, as DNA: TGTGCCAGCAGCGGGCCTGCGGGACCGGGTAATGAGCAGTTCTTC.

Turning to this clone: The sample contains more than one DNA sequence encoding this CDR3. J is TRBJ1-1 and V is TRBV5-1; 11 nucleotides align to TRBD1. CDR1 is SGHRS, CDR2 YFSETQ, per germline. Germline trimming cut 8 bases from V and 5 bases from J; bases unmatched to any gene: 11. This CDR3 has 15 residues. CDR3 in DNA: TGCGCCAGTGGACAGGGGGCGCACGGGAATACTGAAGCTTTCTTT. Translating it yields CASGQGAHGNTEAFF.

This chain joins TRBV19 and TRBJ2-1; D possibly matches TRBD1 or TRBD2 (5 bases each). The CDR3 spans 14 residues. The V gene's germline CDR1 is LNHDA and CDR2 SQIVND (reference sequence). Deletions cut 3 bases from V and 3 bases from J, with 9 bases between. CDR3: CASSMGVHYNEQFF. Here the CDR3 DNA reads TGTGCCAGTAGTATGGGGGTTCACTACAATGAGCAGTTCTTC.

This chain joins TRBV5-4 and TRBJ2-7, with a tentative D call TRBD1 (5 bases). The length of the CDR3 is 13 residues. Germline lookup yields CDR1 SGHNT and CDR2 YYREEE (reference sequence). Trimming removed 3 bases from V and 4 bases from J, with 11 bases in between. The CDR3 bases are TGTGCCAGCAGCTGGGGCCCCGTTTACGAGCAGTACTTC. Its protein is CASSWGPVYEQYF. The full variable domain, with the rest looked up from reference TRBV5-4 and TRBJ2-7, is ETGVTQSPTHLIKTRGQQVTLRCSSQSGHNTVSWYQQALGQGPQFIFQYYREEENGRGNFPPRFSGLQFPNYSSELNVNALELDDSALYLCASSWGPVYEQYFGPGTRLTVT.

This chain links TRBV6-1 with TRBJ1-1, with D unresolved. V was trimmed by 6 bases and J by 0 bases, leaving 14 bases between them. The CDR3 spans 15 residues. Germline values: CDR1 MNHNS, CDR2 SASEGT. The CDR3 is CASRSPGEVNTEAFF. The CDR3 DNA is TGTGCCAGCAGATCTCCCGGAGAGGTGAACACTGAAGCTTTCTTT.

The chain couples TRBV6-4 to TRBJ1-2; no firm D call. The germline V gene encodes CDR1 MRHNA and CDR2 SNTAGT. V dropped 0 bases and J dropped 1 base, with 9 bases sitting between them. This CDR3 has 15 amino acids. The CDR3 sequence: CASSDSPHSNYGYTF. CDR3 coding DNA: TGTGCCAGCAGTGACTCACCCCACAGTAACTATGGCTACACCTTC.

The chain employs TRBV15 and TRBJ1-1, with TRBD1 as a possible D gene (6 bases). The V gene lost 0 bases and the J gene lost 0 bases, with 8 bases spanning the gap. CDR3 length equals 15 residues. Germline V gene data show CDR1 as LNHNV and CDR2 as YYDKDF (reference sequence). The CDR3 protein is CATSRDRGLNTEAFF. The DNA for the CDR3 is TGTGCCACCAGCAGAGACAGGGGACTGAACACTGAAGCTTTCTTT.

This chain links TRBV19 with TRBJ1-5, with 8 bases that match TRBD1. The CDR3 has 16 residues. CDR1 is LNHDA, CDR2 SQIVND, per germline (reference sequence). The trim removed 9 bases at V and 5 bases at J, leaving 15 bases unmatched. The CDR3 nucleotides are TGTGCCAGCAATACGGTCAGGGGGCTATCCTATCAGCCCCAGCATTTT. Translation: CASNTVRGLSYQPQHF.

The chain recombines TRBV27 with TRBJ2-2; the D is unclear. The CDR3 is 15 residues long. Germline CDR1 is MNHEY and CDR2 is SMNVEV (reference sequence). Trimming removed 4 bases from V and 0 bases from J, with 9 bases in between. CDR3 DNA sequence: TGTGCCAGCAGTTCCGTATGGGCGAACACCGGGGAGCTGTTTTTT. Translated, it gives CASSSVWANTGELFF.

The chain uses TRBV10-3 and TRBJ1-4; no clear D. The CDR3 consists of 12 residues. V was pared by 6 bases and J by 7 bases, with 9 bases between. The V gene's germline CDR1 is ENHRY and CDR2 SYGVKD. CDR3 DNA sequence: TGTGCCATCAGCGCGGACCTTGAAAAACTGTTTTTT. It encodes CAISADLEKLFF.

This rearrangement joins TRBV19 to TRBJ2-3; possible D gene TRBD2, 6 bases. CDR1 is LNHDA, CDR2 SQIVND, per germline (reference sequence). This CDR3 is built from 20 residues. V lost 7 bases to trimming and J lost 0 bases, with 29 bases between them. The CDR3 nucleotides are TGTGCCAGTACCCTAAGCGGCATTTTAGCGGTGAAACCTAGCACAGATACGCAGTATTTT. This codes for CASTLSGILAVKPSTDTQYF.

This clone showed up just once. The rearrangement joins TRBV25-1 to TRBJ2-3, with D possibly TRBD1 on 6 matching bases. The ends were cut back, 0 bases at V and 3 bases at J, with 13 bases in the middle. CDR3 length: 16 residues. Germline lookup yields CDR1 MGHDK and CDR2 SYGVNS. CDR3 sequence (DNA): TGTGCCAGCAGTGAATATTTCCGGACAGAAACAGATACGCAGTATTTT. Protein: CASSEYFRTETDTQYF.

The chain recombines TRBV11-2 with TRBJ2-2; D is ambiguous. The germline CDR1 and CDR2 sequences are SGHAT and FQNNGV. The V end lost 1 base, the J end lost 6 bases, and 9 bases lay between the germline ends. This CDR3 comprises 14 residues. The CDR3 spells CASSLAQSAGELFF. In DNA, the CDR3 is TGTGCCAGCAGCTTAGCCCAGTCGGCCGGGGAGCTGTTTTTT.

The J gene is TRBJ2-5, the V gene TRBV5-6; 12 positions agree with TRBD2. The V gene end was trimmed by 1 base and the J gene end by 6 bases; junction bases not matched to a gene: 7. The CDR3 covers 16 residues. Germline V gene sequence: CDR1 SGHDT, CDR2 YYEEEE. The DNA of the CDR3 is TGTGCCAGCAGCTTGTGGCTAGCGGGGGGGCCGAAGACCCAGTACTTC. This encodes CASSLWLAGGPKTQYF.

This clone was seen a handful of times. V usage is TRBV7-8 and J usage is TRBJ2-7, with 13 bases identical to TRBD2. There are 16 residues in the CDR3. Looked up from germline, CDR1 is SGHVS and CDR2 is FQNEAQ. The V segment lost 5 bases and the J segment 3 bases; nucleotides outside the gene matches: 7. Written as DNA, the CDR3 is TGTGCCAGCAGCCCACTAGCGGGGGGGCCTTACTACGAGCAGTACTTC. Its protein product is CASSPLAGGPYYEQYF.

The V call is TRBV11-2, the J call TRBJ1-5, with 8 bases lining up with TRBD1. Germline V gene data show CDR1 as SGHAT and CDR2 as FQNNGV. This CDR3 is built from 19 residues. The junction had 17 bases not matched to a gene; V was cut back by 5 bases and J by 2 bases. CDR3 DNA sequence: TGTGCCAGCAGCCAAGCCTCCGGGACAGGCTCATTGGGCAATCAGCCCCAGCATTTT. Its protein is CASSQASGTGSLGNQPQHF.

J is TRBJ1-5 and V is TRBV28; D not certain. CDR1 is MDHEN, CDR2 SYDVKM, per germline. V lost 1 base, J lost 0 bases, and 10 bases lay in between. The CDR3 covers 16 residues. The CDR3 DNA reads as TGTGCCAGCAGTTTATTATGGCAGGATAGCAATCAGCCCCAGCATTTT. This sequence encodes CASSLLWQDSNQPQHF.

The chain recombines TRBV30 with TRBJ2-7, with a possible D match to TRBD1 (6 bases). Germline V gene sequence: CDR1 GTSNPN, CDR2 SVGIG (reference sequence). The V and J ends lost 0 bases and 4 bases respectively, with 19 bases between them. The CDR3 is 16 residues long. Written as DNA, the CDR3 is TGTGCCTGGAGTGTCCGGAAACAGGGAATTCGGTACGAGCAGTACTTC. Translating gives CAWSVRKQGIRYEQYF.

This rearrangement joins TRBV4-2 to TRBJ2-2; no firm D call. V lost 0 bases and J lost 6, with 8 bases in between. The CDR3 length is 14 residues. Looked up from germline, CDR1 is LGHNA and CDR2 is YNFKEQ. CDR3 region: CASSQDFLAGELFF. CDR3 DNA sequence: TGTGCCAGCAGCCAAGATTTCTTAGCCGGGGAGCTGTTTTTT.

The J gene is TRBJ2-5, the V gene TRBV29-1; D not resolved. V lost 4 bases to trimming and J lost 1 base, with 13 bases between them. CDR1 SQVTM and CDR2 ANQGSEA come from the germline V gene. This CDR3 comprises 14 residues. The CDR3 DNA sequence: TGCAGCGTTGCGGTGTCGGCTTCCCAAGAGACCCAGTACTTC. Residues: CSVAVSASQETQYF.

The chain combines TRBV2 with TRBJ1-2; a weak D match, TRBD1 (5 bases). Germline CDR1 and CDR2: SNHLY and FYNNEI. Trimming removed 0 bases at V and 11 bases at J, with 19 bases between. CDR3 length: 15 residues. CDR3 in DNA: TGTGCCAGCAGTGAAGCGGTTATTGTACGGGGACGATACACCTTC. As protein: CASSEAVIVRGRYTF.